This TCR beta chain was retrieved from a study of PD-L1 blockade in urothelial cancer. About the study: Around 2014 therapy began: atezolizumab 1,200 mg intravenously every 3 weeks. Broader study findings: Clonality of blood TCR below the median before treatment predicted better survival.

Time point indicated: pretreatment peripheral blood. V lost 2 bases, J lost 7 bases, and 5 bases stayed unmatched. CDR3 size: 15 residues. The V gene's germline CDR1 is MRHNA and CDR2 SNTAGT. The protocol was immunoSEQ multiplex PCR, while the TCRdb copy is restricted to in-frame clones and leaves out a portion. The data show 130,000 or so clones, with approximately 84% seen just once and 3% to 4% held by the top ten. About this clone itself: Its antigen is currently unknown.

This specimen was PBMCs, taken around atezolizumab (anti-PD-L1) treatment. The receptor was derived from a man in his fifties or sixties with urothelial cancer. The rearrangement uses TRBV6-4 and TRBJ2-1; 10 bases line up with TRBD1. CDR3 bases: TGTGCCAGCAGTGACAGGGACAGGGGAGTAAATGAGCAGTTCTTC. Its protein product is CASSDRDRGVNEQFF.